This TCR beta chain appears in the sequencing data of a study of blood T cell repertoires in COVID-19. Whole-study context: COVID-19 samples collected from the United States, Italy and Spain covered acute and convalescent phases. T cells, B-cell-depleted T cells, or PBMCs provided the cDNA or gDNA that served as material.

In the study's own analysis: Reference gene primers were amplified, and this amplification served to estimate nucleated cell counts. Profiled with immunoSEQ multiplex PCR; TCRdb holds only in-frame clones, not every one. V and J calls and clone size follow that table, whereas D and trimming were derived from the DNA. Of roughly 200,000 clones in the sample, 81% were seen once. Germline V gene data show CDR1 as SGHRS and CDR2 as YFSETQ. This CDR3 is built from 14 residues. Trimming took 0 bases from V and 3 from J; bases not matched to a gene: 2. Material: peripheral blood. The chain employs TRBV5-1 and TRBJ2-7, with 8 nucleotides matching TRBD1. The sequence derives from an elderly woman with acute or convalescent COVID-19. This CDR3 reads CASSLGQGNYEQYF. CDR3 DNA: TGCGCCAGCAGCTTGGGACAGGGGAACTACGAGCAGTACTTC.